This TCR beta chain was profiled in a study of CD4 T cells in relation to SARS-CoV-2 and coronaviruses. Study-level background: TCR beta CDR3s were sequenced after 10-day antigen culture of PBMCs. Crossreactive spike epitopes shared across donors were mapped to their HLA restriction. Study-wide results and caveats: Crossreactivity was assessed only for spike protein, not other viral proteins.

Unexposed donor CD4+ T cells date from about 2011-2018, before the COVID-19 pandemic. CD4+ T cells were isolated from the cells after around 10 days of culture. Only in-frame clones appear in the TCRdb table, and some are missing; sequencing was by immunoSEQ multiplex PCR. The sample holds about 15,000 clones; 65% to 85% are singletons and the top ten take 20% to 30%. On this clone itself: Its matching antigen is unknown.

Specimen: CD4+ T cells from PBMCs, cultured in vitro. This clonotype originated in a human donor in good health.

The CDR3 loop is CAISGTGNNYGYTF. The CDR3 DNA is TGTGCCATCAGCGGGACAGGGAATAACTATGGCTACACCTTC. This chain connects TRBV10-3 to TRBJ1-2, with 9 bases lining up with TRBD1. Germline V gene sequence: CDR1 ENHRY, CDR2 SYGVKD. V was clipped by 6 bases and J by 1 base; unmatched bases: 3. The CDR3 is made up of 14 amino acids.